This T cell receptor (beta chain) was sequenced during a study of blood T cell repertoires in COVID-19. The wider study: Both acute and convalescent COVID-19 samples were obtained from the United States, Italy and Spain. From T cells, B-cell-depleted T cells, or PBMCs came the material, which was cDNA or gDNA.

CDR1 is LNHDA, CDR2 SQIVND, per germline (reference sequence). Trimming removed 6 bases at V and 0 bases at J, with 12 bases between. The CDR3 runs to 14 residues. How the authors handled the data: Counts of nucleated cells, estimated from reference gene primer amplification, were obtained. TCRdb's copy holds only in-frame clones and misses some; the assay was immunoSEQ multiplex PCR. V, J and clone size are those of that table, while D and trimming were read from the DNA. The table records roughly 280,000 clones, more than 85% of them present only once. Followed over time, Seattle patients had been enrolled while infection was active.

The TCR originated in a woman aged 60-70 years with COVID-19, enrolled during active disease. The sequenced sample was peripheral blood. This rearrangement joins TRBV19 to TRBJ2-7, with D unresolved. The CDR3: CASRSPGSSYEQYF. The DNA of the CDR3 is TGTGCCAGTAGGTCCCCCGGGTCCTCCTACGAGCAGTACTTC.